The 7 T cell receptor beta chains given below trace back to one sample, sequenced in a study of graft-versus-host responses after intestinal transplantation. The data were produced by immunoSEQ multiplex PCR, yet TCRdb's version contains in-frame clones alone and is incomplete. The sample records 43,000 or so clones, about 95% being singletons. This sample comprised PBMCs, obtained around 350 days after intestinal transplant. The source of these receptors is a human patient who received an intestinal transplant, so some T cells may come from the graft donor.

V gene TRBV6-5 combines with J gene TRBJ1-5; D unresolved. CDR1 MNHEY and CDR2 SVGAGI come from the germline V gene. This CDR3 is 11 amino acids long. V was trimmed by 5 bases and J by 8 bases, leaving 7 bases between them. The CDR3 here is CASSIPEPQHF. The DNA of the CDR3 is TGTGCCAGCAGTATACCCGAGCCCCAGCATTTT.

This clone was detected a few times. The chain's CDR3 is CASSLSSGGLGYEQYF. CDR3 bases: TGCGCCAGCAGCTTGTCCTCAGGGGGCCTGGGCTACGAGCAGTACTTC. V and J are TRBV5-1 and TRBJ2-7; 8 positions match TRBD1. Germline V gene lookup returns CDR1 SGHRS and CDR2 YFSETQ. The J segment lost 3 bases and the V segment lost 1 base, leaving 9 bases of the junction unmatched. This CDR3 is built from 16 residues.

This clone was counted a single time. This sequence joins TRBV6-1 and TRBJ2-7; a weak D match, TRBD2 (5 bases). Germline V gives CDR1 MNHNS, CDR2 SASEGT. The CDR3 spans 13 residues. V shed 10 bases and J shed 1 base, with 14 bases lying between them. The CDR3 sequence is CATSRGQSYEQYF. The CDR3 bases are TGTGCCACCAGCCGGGGTCAATCCTACGAGCAGTACTTC.

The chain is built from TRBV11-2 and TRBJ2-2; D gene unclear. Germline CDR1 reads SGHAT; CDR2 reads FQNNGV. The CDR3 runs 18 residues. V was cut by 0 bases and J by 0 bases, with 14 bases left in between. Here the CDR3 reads CASSLERLRVANTGELFF. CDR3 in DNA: TGTGCCAGCAGCTTAGAACGGTTGAGAGTCGCGAACACCGGGGAGCTGTTTTTT.

The CDR3 sequence is CASSELSSTEAFF. As DNA, the CDR3 is TGTGCCAGCAGTGAATTGAGTAGCACTGAAGCTTTCTTT. The chain is built from TRBV6-1 and TRBJ1-1; D is unresolved. The V gene's germline CDR1 is MNHNS and CDR2 SASEGT. V was shortened by 2 bases and J by 4 bases, with 8 bases between the two germline ends. The CDR3 extends over 13 amino acids.

CDR3 DNA sequence: TGCGCCAGCAGCCAAGAGTGGACAAGCCTCTACGAGCAGTACTTC. Its translation is CASSQEWTSLYEQYF. V usage is TRBV4-1 and J usage is TRBJ2-7, with D possibly being TRBD1 (5 bases). The CDR3 totals 15 residues. The V gene's germline CDR1 is MGHRA and CDR2 YSYEKL. V lost 0 bases and J 3 bases, leaving 12 bases between the germline ends.

CDR3 loop: CASRDRTNQPQHF. DNA of the CDR3: TGTGCCAGCCGTGACAGAACTAATCAGCCCCAGCATTTT. The rearrangement joins TRBV18 to TRBJ1-5, with D possibly being TRBD1 (5 bases). The V end was cut by 8 bases, the J end by 4 bases, with 12 bases between. The CDR3 is 13 residues long. Germline CDR1 KGHSH, CDR2 LQKENI. Combining the CDR3 with reference TRBV18 and TRBJ1-5 gives the whole variable domain NAGVMQNPRHLVRRRGQEARLRCSPMKGHSHVYWYRQLPEEGLKFMVYLQKENIIDESGMPKERFSAEFPKEGPSILRIQQVVRGDSAAYFCASRDRTNQPQHFGDGTRLSIL.